These 20 T cell receptor beta chains came from one sample sequenced in a study of blood T cell repertoires in COVID-19. Data came from immunoSEQ multiplex PCR; TCRdb stores just in-frame clones and leaves some out. The data show approximately 320,000 clones, roughly nine tenths seen once. The specimen was PBMCs or T cells enriched from blood (not recorded which). The receptor set was obtained from a man aged 55 to 70 who had recovered from COVID-19.

The sample holds a few counts of this clone. This rearrangement joins TRBV19 to TRBJ1-5, with 7 bases matching TRBD1. Per germline, CDR1 LNHDA and CDR2 SQIVND (reference sequence). This CDR3 has 14 amino acids. Trimming cost V 7 bases and J 3 bases; bases outside gene matches: 6. CDR3 DNA: TGTGCCAGTATTCGGACAGGAAACAATCAGCCCCAGCATTTT. It encodes CASIRTGNNQPQHF.

The V and J genes are TRBV7-2 and TRBJ2-5; no definite D call. Trimming shortened V by 3 bases and J by 5 bases, and 10 bases separated the two germline ends. Germline V gives CDR1 SGHTA, CDR2 FQGNSA. This CDR3 region has 13 residues. The CDR3 DNA follows: TGTGCCAGCAGCTTTCGGGTTGGGGAGACCCAGTACTTC. Protein product: CASSFRVGETQYF.

The V and J genes are TRBV30 and TRBJ1-6; unclear D gene. This CDR3 contains 16 residues. Germline V gene data show CDR1 as GTSNPN and CDR2 as SVGIG (reference sequence). Between the trimmed V and J ends, which lost 0 bases and 8 bases, there was a span of 17 bases. For the CDR3, the DNA is TGTGCCTGGAGTGTTAAGTCGAACAGCTTTGATTCACCCCTCCACTTT. Translating gives CAWSVKSNSFDSPLHF.

V is TRBV18 and J is TRBJ1-1, with D perhaps matching TRBD1 (6 bases). V dropped 0 bases and J dropped 4 bases, with 6 bases sitting between them. This CDR3 spans 13 amino acids. The V gene's germline CDR1 is KGHSH and CDR2 LQKENI. The DNA of the CDR3 is TGTGCCAGCTCACCACCGGGGGCCACTGAAGCTTTCTTT. Protein: CASSPPGATEAFF.

The chain is built from TRBV11-2 and TRBJ2-4; the D is unclear. The CDR3 is 15 amino acids. With 1 base removed from V and 6 bases from J, the gap between germline ends came to 13 bases. Looked up from germline, CDR1 is SGHAT and CDR2 is FQNNGV. The CDR3 region has the DNA TGTGCCAGCAGCTTAGTCAGTATATCGGGAAACATTCAGTACTTC. It specifies CASSLVSISGNIQYF.

The rearrangement joins TRBV10-3 to TRBJ1-5, with D uncertain. The germline gives CDR1 ENHRY, CDR2 SYGVKD. Deletions cut 0 bases from V and 6 bases from J, with 12 bases between. The CDR3 covers 15 residues. CDR3 in DNA: TGTGCCATCAGTGAGTCCGTGGAGGGTAGTCAGCCCCAGCATTTT. Protein sequence: CAISESVEGSQPQHF.

The rearrangement joins TRBV18 to TRBJ2-7, with TRBD1 identical over 10 bases. The CDR3 length is 15 residues. The J segment lost 0 bases and the V segment lost 4 bases, leaving 3 bases of the junction unmatched. CDR1 and CDR2 from the germline V gene are KGHSH and LQKENI. CDR3 loop: CASSLGQGPSYEQYF. In DNA, the CDR3 is TGTGCCAGCTCACTGGGACAGGGGCCCTCCTACGAGCAGTACTTC.

The genes are TRBV7-2 and TRBJ1-1, with 8 positions matching TRBD1. The V gene end was trimmed by 5 bases and the J gene end by 5 bases; junction bases not matched to a gene: 10. The germline V gene has CDR1 SGHTA and CDR2 FQGNSA. This CDR3 is built from 15 residues. CDR3 bases: TGTGCCAGCAGCGCCCAGACAGGGGTGGGGACTGAAGCTTTCTTT. It codes for CASSAQTGVGTEAFF.

This clone appeared once. The rearrangement joins TRBV11-3 to TRBJ2-7; a weak D match, TRBD1 (5 bases). With 6 bases removed from V and 3 bases from J, the gap between germline ends came to 12 bases. From germline, CDR1 is SGHNT and CDR2 YENEEA. The CDR3 covers 13 residues. Here the CDR3 reads CASSTGHGYEQYF. The CDR3, as DNA: TGTGCCAGCAGTACTGGACACGGCTACGAGCAGTACTTC.

CDR3 sequence reads: CAISSRGSGRDSSYNEQFF. In nucleotides, the CDR3 is TGTGCCATCTCCTCCCGGGGTAGCGGGAGGGATAGCTCCTACAATGAGCAGTTCTTC. The J gene is TRBJ2-1, the V gene TRBV10-3, with 11 bases aligning to TRBD2. Per germline, CDR1 ENHRY and CDR2 SYGVKD. V shed 8 bases and J 0 bases; nucleotides not matched to a gene: 15. The CDR3 extends over 19 amino acids.

The genes are TRBV4-1 and TRBJ1-3, with 8 bases aligning to TRBD1. Germline CDR1 MGHRA, CDR2 YSYEKL. The trim removed 3 bases at V and 1 base at J, leaving 17 bases unmatched. The CDR3 is made up of 20 amino acids. Here the CDR3 reads CASSHPTTGEQAWSGNTIYF. CDR3 DNA: TGCGCCAGCAGCCACCCCACGACAGGGGAACAAGCGTGGTCTGGAAACACCATATATTTT.

This chain uses TRBV27 with TRBJ1-1, with D tentatively TRBD1 (5 bases). Deletions cut 1 base from V and 1 base from J, with 10 bases between. This CDR3 is built from 15 residues. Germline-derived CDR1 and CDR2 are MNHEY and SMNVEV (reference sequence). The DNA for the CDR3 is TGTGCCAGCAGTTTATTTGGGGCCCCGAACACTGAAGCTTTCTTT. It codes for CASSLFGAPNTEAFF.

The rearrangement links TRBV19 to TRBJ2-2, with 8 nucleotides matching TRBD2. Trimming cost V 1 base and J 6 bases; bases outside gene matches: 4. The CDR3 length is 15 residues. Germline V gene lookup returns CDR1 LNHDA and CDR2 SQIVND (reference sequence). Here the CDR3 DNA reads TGTGCCAGTAGTATAGTGACGGGACTAGCCGGGGAGCTGTTTTTT. Translation: CASSIVTGLAGELFF.

Concerning this clone: Within the sample, other DNA sequences also encode this same CDR3. The rearrangement uses TRBV25-1 and TRBJ2-4, with a tentative D call TRBD1 (6 bases). The CDR3 has 13 amino acids. Germline CDR1 MGHDK, CDR2 SYGVNS. Trimming left V 6 bases short and J 4 bases short, with 10 bases between. CDR3 sequence: CASSEQGKNIQYF. Here the CDR3 DNA reads TGTGCCAGCAGCGAACAGGGAAAAAACATTCAGTACTTC.

V gene TRBV19 combines with J gene TRBJ2-1; 8 nucleotides align to TRBD1. This CDR3 is 14 amino acids long. Germline loops: CDR1 LNHDA, CDR2 SQIVND (reference sequence). Trimming removed 6 bases from V and 7 bases from J; junction bases left unmatched: 8. The CDR3 nucleotides are TGTGCCAGTAGCCTCGCCAGGACAGGGAATGAGCAGTTCTTC. Its translation is CASSLARTGNEQFF.

V gene TRBV7-9 combines with J gene TRBJ1-4; D unclear. The germline V and J ends were trimmed by 5 bases and 4 bases, with 11 bases remaining between them. CDR1 and CDR2 from the germline V gene are SEHNR and FQNEAQ (reference sequence). The CDR3 length is 14 residues. The CDR3 region is CASSAREGNEKLFF. DNA for the CDR3: TGTGCCAGCAGCGCAAGGGAGGGTAATGAAAAACTGTTTTTT.

The rearrangement joins TRBV7-6 to TRBJ2-7; possibly TRBD2 for D (6 bases). The CDR3 spans 12 residues. Germline-derived CDR1 and CDR2 are SGHVS and FNYEAQ. The ends were cut back, 5 bases at V and 5 bases at J, with 10 bases in the middle. DNA of the CDR3: TGTGCCAGCAGCCTTACGGGGGACGAGCAGTACTTC. This encodes CASSLTGDEQYF.

This chain uses TRBV2 with TRBJ2-7, with 10 bases matching TRBD1. Germline CDR1 and CDR2: SNHLY and FYNNEI. Losses at the gene ends were 6 bases for V and 5 bases for J; bases not matched to a gene: 10. The CDR3 is 15 residues long. As DNA, the CDR3 is TGTGCCAGCAGCCCTGGCGGGACAGGGGCCCACGAGCAGTACTTC. As protein: CASSPGGTGAHEQYF.

This chain links TRBV6-5 with TRBJ1-1; no definite D call. CDR3 length: 13 residues. The V gene's germline CDR1 is MNHEY and CDR2 SVGAGI. Trimming pared 7 bases from V and 0 bases from J, leaving 9 bases between. In nucleotides, the CDR3 is TGTGCCAGCATCGGAGGAATGAACACTGAAGCTTTCTTT. Protein: CASIGGMNTEAFF.

J is TRBJ2-1 and V is TRBV2; weak D call: TRBD1 (6 bases). The germline gives CDR1 SNHLY, CDR2 FYNNEI. CDR3 size: 13 residues. Trimming removed 4 bases from V and 7 bases from J, with 11 bases in between. The CDR3 nucleotides are TGTGCCAGCAGTGCATCTGGACAGAATGAGCAGTTCTTC. Translating it yields CASSASGQNEQFF.